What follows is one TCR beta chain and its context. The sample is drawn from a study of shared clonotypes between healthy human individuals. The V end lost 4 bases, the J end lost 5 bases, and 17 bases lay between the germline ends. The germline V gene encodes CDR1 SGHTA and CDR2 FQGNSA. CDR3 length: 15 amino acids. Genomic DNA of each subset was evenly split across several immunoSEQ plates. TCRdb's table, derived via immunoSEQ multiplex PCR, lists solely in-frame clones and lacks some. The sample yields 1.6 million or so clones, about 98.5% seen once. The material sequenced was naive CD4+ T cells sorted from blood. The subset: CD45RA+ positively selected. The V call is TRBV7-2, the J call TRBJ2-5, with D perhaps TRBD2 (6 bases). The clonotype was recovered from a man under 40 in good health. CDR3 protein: CASSSSAAVEETQYF. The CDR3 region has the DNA TGTGCCAGCAGCTCTAGCGCAGCGGTTGAGGAGACCCAGTACTTC. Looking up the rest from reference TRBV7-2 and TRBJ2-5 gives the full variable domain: GAGVSQSPSNKVTEKGKDVELRCDPISGHTALYWYRQSLGQGLEFLIYFQGNSAPDKSGLPSDRFSAERTGGSVSTLTIQRTQQEDSAVYLCASSSSAAVEETQYFGPGTRLLVL.